This T cell receptor (beta chain) was obtained from a study of blood T cell repertoires in COVID-19. Study-level information: Collection of acute and convalescent COVID-19 samples took place in the United States, Italy and Spain. T cells, B-cell-depleted T cells, or PBMCs provided the cDNA or gDNA that served as material.

V lost 4 bases to trimming and J lost 2 bases, with 13 bases between them. The CDR3 is 14 amino acids. In germline, CDR1 is SGHDT, CDR2 YYEEEE. Original processing methods: Reference gene primer amplification gave nucleated cell count estimates. The assay was immunoSEQ multiplex PCR, and TCRdb's table has in-frame clones only and misses some. Clonal size and the V and J genes are those of that table, whereas D and trimming came from the DNA. The sample lists approximately 100,000 clones, 70% to 90% occurring once. The rearrangement uses TRBV5-6 and TRBJ2-7, with D perhaps matching TRBD2 (6 bases). The clonotype originates from a human donor in a cohort sampled during active COVID-19. Sequencing was done on a sample of peripheral blood. The CDR3 is CASSPTPGAYEQYF. The CDR3 DNA follows: TGTGCCAGCAGCCCGACCCCGGGGGCCTACGAGCAGTACTTC. The variable domain in full, completed from reference TRBV5-6 and TRBJ2-7, reads DAGVTQSPTHLIKTRGQQVTLRCSPKSGHDTVSWYQQALGQGPQFIFQYYEEEERQRGNFPDRFSGHQFPNYSSELNVNALLLGDSALYLCASSPTPGAYEQYFGPGTRLTVT.